This TCR beta chain was captured in a study of GPR56 and killer-like receptors on CD4 memory cells (dated by TCRdb to about 2019). Context from the whole study: The study proposed that progressive acquisition of KLRB1, KLRG1, GPR56 and then KLRF1 marks human CD4+ memory T-cell differentiation and cytokine production potential. The study described its healthy blood donors as age-matched to the liver disease patients, who had a median age of approximately 67 years. On the study overall, not on this receptor specifically: Clonal frequency was low in the marker-negative population and rose progressively along the proposed pathway, while TCRbeta diversity fell correspondingly. Clones dominating late populations 4 and 5 were also found in early populations 1 and 2, which the authors took as evidence for linear differentiation. Overlap of TCR repertoires was especially pronounced between late populations 4 and 5, and partly extended to population 3. Rather than full repertoires, the diversity and similarity analyses used only the 100 most expanded clones in each population.

Before TCRbeta sequencing, fluorescence-activated cell sorting was used to enrich five KLR/GPR56-defined CD4+ populations. To test a linear memory differentiation pathway, TCRbeta repertoires were sequenced from five CD4+ T-cell subsets defined by expression of KLRB1, KLRG1, GPR56 and KLRF1. TCR-sequenced cells came from peripheral blood of healthy control individuals, reported as five donors in the TCRbeta analysis figure. Heparinized peripheral blood was collected, and every sample was processed within one hour of being retrieved. Blood was diluted 1:2 in PBS, and peripheral blood mononuclear cells were then isolated from the diluted blood at room temperature by Biocoll density gradient centrifugation. CD4+ T cells were enriched from freshly isolated PBMCs by magnetic sorting with anti-CD4 MicroBeads before flow sorting. A BD FACSAria II was used to sort CD4+ T cells enriched from PBMCs of healthy donors according to marker expression. Surface staining used anti-KLRB1 clone 191B8, anti-KLRF1 clone 4A4.D10 and anti-KLRG1 clone REA261 antibodies from Miltenyi Biotec.

As to this clonotype: Its specific antigen is unknown.

Sequencing took place on an Illumina HiSeq 2500. Sequencing libraries were built by amplifying the recombined TCRbeta locus with a previously published PCR protocol. Concerning the study's data processing: Any read whose average quality score fell below 30 was discarded, and IMSEQ was used to process the reads that remained. Each clonotype was defined by Vbeta gene, Jbeta gene and CDR3 amino acid sequence. The Morisita-Horn index, computed on the top 100 expanded clones, was used to quantify repertoire overlap between populations. Renyi diversity profiles, calculated on the top 100 expanded clones, were used to assess clonal diversity. TCRdb reprocessed the reads and provides one entry for every CDR3 protein sequence; no DNA is given. These V and J calls originate from TCRdb's pipeline instead of the authors' own analysis. This sample's table contains 2,500 to 3,500 distinct CDR3 sequences. The ten largest clonotypes hold less than 6.5% of the sample.

The CDR3 holds 12 amino acids from the cysteine to the phenylalanine. DNA is not on record. Taken from the germline V gene (reference sequence), the CDR1 and CDR2 loops are DFQATT and SNEGSKA. Recombination joined TRBV20-1 with TRBJ2-5; TCRdb designates TRBD1, a call that cannot be tested without DNA. The sample comprised memory CD4+ T cells from blood. This sequence originates from a human donor in good health. This receptor has the CDR3 CSGRTGAETQYF.